The following is a TCR beta chain sequence with its context. Assay: immunoSEQ multiplex PCR; the TCRdb copy retains only in-frame clones and omits some. The sample lists about 280,000 clones; roughly 90% were seen once. The record originates from a study of cytomegalovirus exposure and HLA in healthy donors. CDR1 and CDR2 (germline): SGHDN, FVKESK. V was clipped by 1 base and J by 3 bases, with 10 bases between them. The CDR3 is 14 residues long. V is TRBV14 and J is TRBJ2-7, with D perhaps matching TRBD2 (5 bases). The sequence was obtained from a woman aged 18-29 years in good health and CMV-seronegative. The specimen was PBMCs. CDR3 bases: TGTGCCAGCAGCCAAGGGCTAGCTGGCTACGAGCAGTACTTC. This gives the protein CASSQGLAGYEQYF.